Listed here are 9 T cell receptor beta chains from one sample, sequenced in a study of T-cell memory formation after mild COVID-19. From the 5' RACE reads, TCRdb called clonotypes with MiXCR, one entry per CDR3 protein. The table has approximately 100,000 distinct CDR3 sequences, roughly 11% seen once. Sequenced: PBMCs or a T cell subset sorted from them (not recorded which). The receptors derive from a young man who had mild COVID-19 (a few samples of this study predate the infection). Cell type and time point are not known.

CDR3 sequence: CASSVVASRGYTF. In DNA form, the CDR3 reads TGTGCCAGCAGCGTAGTGGCCTCCCGGGGCTACACCTTC. V gene TRBV9 combines with J gene TRBJ1-2, with D unclear. Trimming took off 0 bases at V and 8 bases at J, with 11 bases between the two ends. CDR1 is SGDLS, CDR2 YYNGEE, per germline. The CDR3 is 13 amino acids.

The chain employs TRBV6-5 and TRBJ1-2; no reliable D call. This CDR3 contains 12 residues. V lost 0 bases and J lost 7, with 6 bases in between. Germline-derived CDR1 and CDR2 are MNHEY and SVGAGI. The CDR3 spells CASSYSNGGYTF. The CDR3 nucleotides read TGTGCCAGCAGTTACTCCAACGGTGGCTACACCTTC.

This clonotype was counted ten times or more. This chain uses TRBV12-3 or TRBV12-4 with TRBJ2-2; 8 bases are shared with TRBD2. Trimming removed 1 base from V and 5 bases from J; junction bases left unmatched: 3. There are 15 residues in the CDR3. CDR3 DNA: TGTGCCAGCAGTTTAGGGATAGCGGGGACCGGGGAGCTGTTTTTT. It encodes CASSLGIAGTGELFF.

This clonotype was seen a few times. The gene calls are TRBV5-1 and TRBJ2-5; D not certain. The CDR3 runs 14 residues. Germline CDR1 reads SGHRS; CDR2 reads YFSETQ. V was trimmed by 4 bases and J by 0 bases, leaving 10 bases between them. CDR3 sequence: CASSLSGYQETQYF. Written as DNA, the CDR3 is TGCGCCAGCAGCCTGTCGGGTTACCAAGAGACCCAGTACTTC.

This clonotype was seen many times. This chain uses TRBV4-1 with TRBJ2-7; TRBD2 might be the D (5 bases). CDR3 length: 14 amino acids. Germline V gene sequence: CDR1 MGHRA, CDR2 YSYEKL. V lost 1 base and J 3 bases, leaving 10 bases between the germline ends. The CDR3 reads CASSQARGYYEQYF. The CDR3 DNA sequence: TGCGCCAGCAGCCAAGCCCGGGGATACTACGAGCAGTACTTC.

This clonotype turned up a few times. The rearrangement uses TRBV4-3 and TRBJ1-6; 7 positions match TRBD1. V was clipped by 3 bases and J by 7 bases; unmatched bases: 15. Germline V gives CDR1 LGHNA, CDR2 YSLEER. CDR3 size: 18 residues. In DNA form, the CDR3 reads TGCGCCAGCAGCCATTTACAGGGGAAGAAGGTAGTCAATTCACCCCTCCACTTT. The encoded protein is CASSHLQGKKVVNSPLHF.

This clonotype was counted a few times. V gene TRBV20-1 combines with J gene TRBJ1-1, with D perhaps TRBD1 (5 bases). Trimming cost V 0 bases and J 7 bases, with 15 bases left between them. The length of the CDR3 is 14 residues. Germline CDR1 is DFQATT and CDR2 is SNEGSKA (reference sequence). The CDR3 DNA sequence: TGCAGTGCTAGAGATAAGAAGGGGTTGGGTGAAGCTTTCTTT. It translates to CSARDKKGLGEAFF.

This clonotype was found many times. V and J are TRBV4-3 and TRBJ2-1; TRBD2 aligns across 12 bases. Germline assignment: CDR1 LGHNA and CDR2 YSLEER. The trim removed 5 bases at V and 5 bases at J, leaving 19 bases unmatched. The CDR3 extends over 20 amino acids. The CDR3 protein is CASSRGLAGSPPNPDNEQFF. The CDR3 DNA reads TGCGCCAGCAGCAGAGGACTAGCGGGAAGCCCCCCGAACCCTGACAATGAGCAGTTCTTC.

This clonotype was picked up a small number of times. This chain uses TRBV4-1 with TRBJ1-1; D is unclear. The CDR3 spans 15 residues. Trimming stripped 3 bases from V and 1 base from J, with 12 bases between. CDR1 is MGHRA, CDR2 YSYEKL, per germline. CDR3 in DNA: TGCGCCAGCAGCCACCCCGGACTACAGAACACTGAAGCTTTCTTT. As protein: CASSHPGLQNTEAFF.